The rows below give T cell receptor beta chains drawn from one sample of a study of response to subunit inactivated influenza vaccine. TCRdb recomputed calls from the RT-PCR reads with MiXCR, one row per CDR3 protein. The table includes about 540,000 distinct CDR3 sequences, approximately 20% detected once. These same data were also listed under a study on T cells expressing NK-cell markers.

The sample was CD4+ T cells sorted from PBMCs, taken about 12 days after vaccination. Receptors originate from a man aged 50-59 years who received an inactivated influenza vaccine. CDR3s include the opening cysteine and the closing phenylalanine or tryptophan. D genes are given only for firm matches. Clone sizes are given selectively: once, few, many, or a class where the clone is expanded.

clone_size: few; v_call: TRBV7-2; j_call: TRBJ2-3; d_call: TRBD1; cdr3_aa: CASSLAQQGGDTQYF; cdr3_nt: TGTGCCAGCAGCTTAGCGCAACAGGGGGGAGATACGCAGTATTTT
clone_size: NA; v_call: TRBV7-8; j_call: TRBJ2-1; d_call: NA; cdr3_aa: CASSLGLSLLYNEQFF; cdr3_nt: TGTGCCAGCAGCCTGGGACTCTCGCTCCTTTACAATGAGCAGTTCTTC
clone_size: few; v_call: TRBV10-3; j_call: TRBJ2-1; d_call: TRBD2; cdr3_aa: CAISVAGGRTYNEQFF; cdr3_nt: TGTGCCATCAGTGTGGCGGGCGGGAGGACCTACAATGAGCAGTTCTTC
clone_size: few; v_call: TRBV5-6; j_call: TRBJ1-1; d_call: TRBD1; cdr3_aa: CASSLVGQLRTEAFF; cdr3_nt: TGTGCCAGCAGCTTGGTGGGACAGCTACGCACTGAAGCTTTCTTT
clone_size: few; v_call: TRBV6-2/TRBV6-3; j_call: TRBJ2-2; d_call: TRBD2; cdr3_aa: CASSNNPGLAGGSASGELFF; cdr3_nt: TGTGCCAGCAGTAATAATCCGGGACTAGCGGGAGGATCTGCATCCGGGGAGCTGTTTTTT
clone_size: once; v_call: TRBV27; j_call: TRBJ2-1; d_call: NA; cdr3_aa: CASRRSGPSYNEQFF; cdr3_nt: TGTGCCAGCAGGCGTAGCGGTCCTTCCTACAATGAGCAGTTCTTC
clone_size: NA; v_call: TRBV6-1; j_call: TRBJ2-5; d_call: TRBD2; cdr3_aa: CASKLSGRAYETQYF; cdr3_nt: TGTGCCAGCAAACTTAGCGGGAGGGCCTATGAGACCCAGTACTTC
clone_size: few; v_call: TRBV7-8; j_call: TRBJ2-3; d_call: TRBD1; cdr3_aa: CASSGTGVADTQYF; cdr3_nt: TGTGCCAGCAGCGGGACAGGGGTTGCAGATACGCAGTATTTT
clone_size: NA; v_call: TRBV12-3/TRBV12-4; j_call: TRBJ1-6; d_call: TRBD1; cdr3_aa: CATQGAYSPLHF; cdr3_nt: TGTGCCACACAGGGGGCTTATTCACCCCTCCACTTT
clone_size: NA; v_call: TRBV20-1; j_call: TRBJ2-2; d_call: TRBD1; cdr3_aa: CSAPDPRQGNTGELFF; cdr3_nt: TGCAGTGCTCCCGACCCACGACAGGGGAACACCGGGGAGCTGTTTTTT
clone_size: NA; v_call: TRBV10-3; j_call: TRBJ2-7; d_call: NA; cdr3_aa: CAISESGSLSYEQYF; cdr3_nt: TGTGCCATCAGTGAGTCGGGAAGCCTCTCCTACGAGCAGTACTTC
clone_size: NA; v_call: TRBV7-2; j_call: TRBJ2-1; d_call: NA; cdr3_aa: CASSWGTQNNEQFF; cdr3_nt: TGTGCCAGCAGCTGGGGGACACAAAACAATGAGCAGTTCTTC
clone_size: NA; v_call: TRBV20-1; j_call: TRBJ1-2; d_call: TRBD1; cdr3_aa: CSARLQGLRHGYTF; cdr3_nt: TGCAGTGCTAGATTACAGGGGCTTAGGCATGGCTACACCTTC
clone_size: NA; v_call: TRBV6-1; j_call: TRBJ2-7; d_call: TRBD2; cdr3_aa: CATTRTSKSEQYF; cdr3_nt: TGTGCCACCACCCGGACTAGCAAAAGCGAGCAGTACTTC
clone_size: few; v_call: TRBV28; j_call: TRBJ2-1; d_call: NA; cdr3_aa: CASSFWGLRGYNEQFF; cdr3_nt: TGTGCCAGCAGTTTCTGGGGGTTAAGGGGCTACAATGAGCAGTTCTTC
clone_size: NA; v_call: TRBV10-3; j_call: TRBJ2-5; d_call: NA; cdr3_aa: CAISESTAGLETQYF; cdr3_nt: TGTGCCATCAGTGAGTCGACGGCGGGGCTGGAGACCCAGTACTTC
clone_size: many; v_call: TRBV29-1; j_call: TRBJ1-1; d_call: NA; cdr3_aa: CSGRRGSNTEAFF; cdr3_nt: TGCAGCGGGCGACGCGGGTCGAACACTGAAGCTTTCTTT
clone_size: NA; v_call: TRBV7-3; j_call: TRBJ2-7; d_call: NA; cdr3_aa: CASSLIRGEPEYF; cdr3_nt: TGTGCCAGCAGCTTAATAAGGGGGGAGCCAGAGTACTTC
clone_size: NA; v_call: TRBV20-1; j_call: TRBJ1-1; d_call: NA; cdr3_aa: CSALGLVNTEAFF; cdr3_nt: TGCAGTGCTCTGGGGCTCGTGAACACTGAAGCTTTCTTT
clone_size: few; v_call: TRBV28; j_call: TRBJ2-1; d_call: NA; cdr3_aa: CASDSASRGSYNEQFF; cdr3_nt: TGTGCCAGCGATTCAGCGAGCAGGGGCTCCTACAATGAGCAGTTCTTC
clone_size: NA; v_call: TRBV6-1; j_call: TRBJ2-2; d_call: NA; cdr3_aa: CASQEFGELFF; cdr3_nt: TGTGCCAGCCAAGAGTTCGGGGAGCTGTTTTTT
clone_size: few; v_call: TRBV10-3; j_call: TRBJ2-2; d_call: NA; cdr3_aa: CAISKGVTTGELFF; cdr3_nt: TGTGCCATCAGTAAGGGGGTGACCACCGGGGAGCTGTTTTTT
clone_size: NA; v_call: TRBV6-4; j_call: TRBJ2-1; d_call: TRBD2; cdr3_aa: CASSHRTSGGTNEQFF; cdr3_nt: TGTGCCAGCAGTCATAGGACTAGCGGGGGGACAAATGAGCAGTTCTTC
clone_size: NA; v_call: TRBV18; j_call: TRBJ1-2; d_call: NA; cdr3_aa: CASSPGNGVGYTF; cdr3_nt: TGTGCCAGCTCACCAGGTAATGGAGTCGGCTACACCTTC